These T cell receptor beta chains were read from a single sample in a study of control samples from healthy donors and cancer patients. Here immunoSEQ multiplex PCR was the method, and the copy in TCRdb shows in-frame clones only, minus some. This repertoire shows 250,000 to 300,000 clones, over 70% found once; its top ten account for 13%. Specimen: PBMCs. Every receptor here comes from a woman in her fifties or sixties with lung cancer. The CDR3 runs from the conserved cysteine through the conserved F or W.

V gene: TRBV5-1; J gene: TRBJ2-1; CDR3 protein: CASSLTEYNEQFF
V gene: TRBV19; J gene: TRBJ1-2; CDR3 protein: CASSEQTGGYGYTF
V gene: TRBV5-8; J gene: TRBJ1-4; CDR3 protein: CASSSPGTSAEKLFF
V gene: TRBV7-9; J gene: TRBJ1-1; CDR3 protein: CASSSQGDTEAFF
V gene: TRBV5-6; J gene: TRBJ2-3; CDR3 protein: CASSLSFESRADTQYF
V gene: TRBV6-1; J gene: TRBJ1-6; CDR3 protein: CASSEQGRNSPLHF
V gene: TRBV11-2; J gene: TRBJ1-1; CDR3 protein: CASSSVRRNTEAFF
V gene: TRBV7-3; J gene: TRBJ2-3; CDR3 protein: CASSLRDRVDTQYF
V gene: TRBV11-1; J gene: TRBJ2-7; CDR3 protein: CASSWVWGGISYEQYF
V gene: TRBV9; J gene: TRBJ1-1; CDR3 protein: CASSVEQDTEAFF
V gene: TRBV6-4; J gene: TRBJ1-1; CDR3 protein: CASSAGLGDTEAFF
V gene: TRBV24-1; J gene: TRBJ2-3; CDR3 protein: CATSDAQRGSTDTQYF
V gene: TRBV19; J gene: TRBJ1-1; CDR3 protein: CASSIRAGGNTEAFF
V gene: TRBV10-3; J gene: TRBJ2-3; CDR3 protein: CAISSKLAGAADTQYF
V gene: TRBV2; J gene: TRBJ1-1; CDR3 protein: CASSFGQFTEAFF
V gene: TRBV3-1/TRBV3-2; J gene: TRBJ1-1; CDR3 protein: CASSQANTEAFF
V gene: TRBV10-1; J gene: TRBJ2-7; CDR3 protein: CASRGRALTAGLAYEQYF
V gene: TRBV28; J gene: TRBJ1-5; CDR3 protein: CASWEAPSNQPQHF
V gene: TRBV5-1; J gene: TRBJ2-3; CDR3 protein: CASSIGQGATVDTQYF
V gene: TRBV5-1; J gene: TRBJ1-4; CDR3 protein: CASSLGTSIREKLFF
V gene: TRBV9; J gene: TRBJ2-3; CDR3 protein: CASSVAPGSGSRTDTQYF
V gene: TRBV28; J gene: TRBJ2-7; CDR3 protein: CASSITGTGIHEQYF
V gene: TRBV5-1; J gene: TRBJ2-3; CDR3 protein: CASSQGVTDTQYF
V gene: TRBV14; J gene: TRBJ2-7; CDR3 protein: CASSQEFERRDEQYF
V gene: TRBV28; J gene: TRBJ1-6; CDR3 protein: CASRPGGQGRGSPLHF
V gene: TRBV5-1; J gene: TRBJ2-1; CDR3 protein: CASSSLAGTDNFYNEQFF
V gene: TRBV7-3; J gene: TRBJ2-7; CDR3 protein: CASSLGDRDSEQYF
V gene: TRBV11-3; J gene: TRBJ2-5; CDR3 protein: CASSPQAGAEETQYF
V gene: TRBV2; J gene: TRBJ1-4; CDR3 protein: CASRLGWEKLFF
V gene: TRBV24-1; J gene: TRBJ1-2; CDR3 protein: CATSDFSFNYGYTF
V gene: TRBV2; J gene: TRBJ2-3; CDR3 protein: CASSEVSVTDTQYF
V gene: TRBV18; J gene: TRBJ2-1; CDR3 protein: CASSPLLAGDGGLSEQFF
V gene: TRBV11-2; J gene: TRBJ2-1; CDR3 protein: CASSGPERGGLGEQFF
V gene: TRBV27; J gene: TRBJ1-4; CDR3 protein: CASATPATNEKLFF
V gene: TRBV3-1/TRBV3-2; J gene: TRBJ2-5; CDR3 protein: CASSRPGQGIETQYF
V gene: TRBV7-9; J gene: TRBJ1-2; CDR3 protein: CASSLVSGTYGYTF
V gene: TRBV3-1/TRBV3-2; J gene: TRBJ1-1; CDR3 protein: CASSQDAGSSEAFF
V gene: TRBV11-1; J gene: TRBJ2-4; CDR3 protein: CASSLNAGVKNIQYF
V gene: TRBV30; J gene: TRBJ1-4; CDR3 protein: CAWSGLAGTNEKLFF
V gene: TRBV19; J gene: TRBJ2-7; CDR3 protein: CASSIRTGTAGPYEQYF
V gene: TRBV30; J gene: TRBJ2-6; CDR3 protein: CACRSGAGANVLTF
V gene: TRBV4-1; J gene: TRBJ2-7; CDR3 protein: CASSPTDRVYEQYF
V gene: TRBV4-2; J gene: TRBJ1-6; CDR3 protein: CASSRDQGPGPLHF
V gene: TRBV20-1; J gene: TRBJ1-6; CDR3 protein: CSASGGVGSPLHF
V gene: TRBV7-9; J gene: TRBJ2-1; CDR3 protein: CASSPTAGGYNEQFF
V gene: TRBV5-1; J gene: TRBJ2-3; CDR3 protein: CASSATGTSGTDTQYF
V gene: TRBV19; J gene: TRBJ2-1; CDR3 protein: CASTSGTGGYNEQFF
V gene: TRBV6-6; J gene: TRBJ2-7; CDR3 protein: CASSSPGQGISYEQYF
V gene: TRBV24-1; J gene: TRBJ2-2; CDR3 protein: CATSDPTAPNTGELFF
V gene: TRBV10-3; J gene: TRBJ2-2; CDR3 protein: CAISPSGGTGELFF
V gene: TRBV28; J gene: TRBJ1-5; CDR3 protein: CATLLAGADNQPQHF
V gene: TRBV5-8; J gene: TRBJ1-2; CDR3 protein: CASSLRVEELYGYTF
V gene: TRBV7-9; J gene: TRBJ1-1; CDR3 protein: CASSLISNTEAFF
V gene: TRBV25-1; J gene: TRBJ2-7; CDR3 protein: CASSAGNRAEQYF
V gene: TRBV7-9; J gene: TRBJ1-2; CDR3 protein: CASSLGTSGYTF
V gene: TRBV19; J gene: TRBJ1-2; CDR3 protein: CASSKEGQGYYGYTF
V gene: TRBV3-1/TRBV3-2; J gene: TRBJ2-1; CDR3 protein: CASSQRPNEQFF
V gene: TRBV3-1/TRBV3-2; J gene: TRBJ2-7; CDR3 protein: CASSQGAIPYEQYF
V gene: TRBV5-1; J gene: TRBJ2-5; CDR3 protein: CASSPMGRSGQETQYF
V gene: TRBV7-3; J gene: TRBJ2-1; CDR3 protein: CASSFRAAGGSSYNEQFF